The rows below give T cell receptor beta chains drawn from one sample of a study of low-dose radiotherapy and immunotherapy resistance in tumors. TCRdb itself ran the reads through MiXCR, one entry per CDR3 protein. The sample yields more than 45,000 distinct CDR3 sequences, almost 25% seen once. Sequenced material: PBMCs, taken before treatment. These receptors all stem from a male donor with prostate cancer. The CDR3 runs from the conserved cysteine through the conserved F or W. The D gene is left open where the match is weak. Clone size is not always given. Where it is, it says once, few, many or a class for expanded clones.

CDR3 DNA: TGTGCCAGCAGTTACCAGGGGACACGGCAGGGTTCACCCCTCCACTTT
CDR3 protein: CASSYQGTRQGSPLHF
J gene: TRBJ1-6
D gene: NA
clone size: many
V gene: TRBV6-2/TRBV6-3

CDR3 DNA: TGCGCCAGCAGCCCACTAGCGGGGTCAGGGTTGGAGCAGTTCTTC
CDR3 protein: CASSPLAGSGLEQFF
J gene: TRBJ2-1
D gene: TRBD2
clone size: many
V gene: TRBV5-1

CDR3 DNA: TGTGCCAGCAGTCTGATAGGACAGGGTACAGATACGCAGTATTTT
CDR3 protein: CASSLIGQGTDTQYF
J gene: TRBJ2-3
D gene: TRBD1
clone size: NA
V gene: TRBV28

CDR3 DNA: TGCAGTGCTAGAGATATGGGGGGCACTAATGAAAAACTGTTTTTT
CDR3 protein: CSARDMGGTNEKLFF
J gene: TRBJ1-4
D gene: NA
clone size: many
V gene: TRBV20-1

CDR3 DNA: TGTGCCAGCAGTTCGGACAAAAGCAATCAGCCCCAGCATTTT
CDR3 protein: CASSSDKSNQPQHF
J gene: TRBJ1-5
D gene: NA
clone size: many
V gene: TRBV7-6

CDR3 DNA: TGTGCCAGCCAATCTTCGGCGGGGAACTCCTACGAGCAGTACTTC
CDR3 protein: CASQSSAGNSYEQYF
J gene: TRBJ2-7
D gene: NA
clone size: NA
V gene: TRBV28

CDR3 DNA: TGTGCCAGCTCGCAGGCCTGGACTAGCGCACGCTCAAGCTCCTACAATGAGCAGTTCTTC
CDR3 protein: CASSQAWTSARSSSYNEQFF
J gene: TRBJ2-1
D gene: TRBD2
clone size: many
V gene: TRBV18

CDR3 DNA: TGCGCCAGCAGCTCCCAAGAGTTATACAATGAGCAGTTCTTC
CDR3 protein: CASSSQELYNEQFF
J gene: TRBJ2-1
D gene: NA
clone size: many
V gene: TRBV5-1

CDR3 DNA: TGTGCCAGCAGTTACCGGGAAACAGTCTCCTACGAGCAGTACTTC
CDR3 protein: CASSYRETVSYEQYF
J gene: TRBJ2-7
D gene: NA
clone size: NA
V gene: TRBV6-5

CDR3 DNA: TGTGCCAGCAGCTCCGGGACAGGGGGCACCTACGAGCAGTACTTC
CDR3 protein: CASSSGTGGTYEQYF
J gene: TRBJ2-7
D gene: TRBD1
clone size: many
V gene: TRBV7-3

CDR3 DNA: TGTGTCAGTAGCCTCGCTTTAAACACTGAAGCTTTCTTT
CDR3 protein: CVSSLALNTEAFF
J gene: TRBJ1-1
D gene: NA
clone size: NA
V gene: TRBV19

CDR3 DNA: TGTGCCAGCAGAGAAGGGGAATCCGGGGAGCTGTTTTTT
CDR3 protein: CASREGESGELFF
J gene: TRBJ2-2
D gene: NA
clone size: many
V gene: TRBV2

CDR3 DNA: TGTGCCAGCAGCTTAGTGGGGCAGGGTAGCGAAGCTTTCTTT
CDR3 protein: CASSLVGQGSEAFF
J gene: TRBJ1-1
D gene: NA
clone size: many
V gene: TRBV7-9

CDR3 DNA: TGTGCCAGCAGCCAAGGGGAAGGGCAGAACTATGGCTACACCTTC
CDR3 protein: CASSQGEGQNYGYTF
J gene: TRBJ1-2
D gene: NA
clone size: NA
V gene: TRBV3-1

CDR3 DNA: TGTGCCAGCCGCTTAGGCGGGAGCACAGATACGCAGTATTTT
CDR3 protein: CASRLGGSTDTQYF
J gene: TRBJ2-3
D gene: NA
clone size: many
V gene: TRBV6-1

CDR3 DNA: TGCAGTGCAAGTAACAGGGGAAAGAATGGCTACACCTTC
CDR3 protein: CSASNRGKNGYTF
J gene: TRBJ1-2
D gene: TRBD1
clone size: many
V gene: TRBV20-1

CDR3 DNA: TGTGCCAGCAGCTTAGGATATACGGGACGAAAAAATTCACCCCTCCACTTT
CDR3 protein: CASSLGYTGRKNSPLHF
J gene: TRBJ1-6
D gene: NA
clone size: few
V gene: TRBV7-8

CDR3 DNA: TGTGCCAGCAGCCGCCGGACAGGGAACAATGAGCAGTTCTTC
CDR3 protein: CASSRRTGNNEQFF
J gene: TRBJ2-1
D gene: TRBD1
clone size: many
V gene: TRBV3-1

CDR3 DNA: TGCGCCAGCAGCTTTGGGCAGCCGACTAATGAAAAACTGTTTTTT
CDR3 protein: CASSFGQPTNEKLFF
J gene: TRBJ1-4
D gene: NA
clone size: many
V gene: TRBV5-1

CDR3 DNA: TGTGCCAGCTCACCACCGGGGCGGGGAAACTACGAGCAGTACTTC
CDR3 protein: CASSPPGRGNYEQYF
J gene: TRBJ2-7
D gene: NA
clone size: NA
V gene: TRBV18

CDR3 DNA: TGCGCCAGCAGCTTGGATGGAAATGAAAAACTGTTTTTT
CDR3 protein: CASSLDGNEKLFF
J gene: TRBJ1-4
D gene: NA
clone size: many
V gene: TRBV5-1

CDR3 DNA: TGTGCCAGCAGTCCCGGGGGAGGTGCCTCCTACAATGAGCAGCAGTTCTTC
CDR3 protein: CASSPGGGASYNEQQFF
J gene: TRBJ2-1
D gene: NA
clone size: NA
V gene: TRBV28

CDR3 DNA: TGTGCCAGCATCGCGGGGTACGCGTTCGATGAGCAGTTCTTC
CDR3 protein: CASIAGYAFDEQFF
J gene: TRBJ2-1
D gene: NA
clone size: many
V gene: TRBV2

CDR3 DNA: TGTGCCACCAGGGGACTAGCGATTTACCATGAGCAGTTCTTC
CDR3 protein: CATRGLAIYHEQFF
J gene: TRBJ2-1
D gene: TRBD2
clone size: many
V gene: TRBV11-2

CDR3 DNA: TGTGCCAGCAGCCCGAGATCAGCGGGAGTGCCTCCCGAGCAGTACTTC
CDR3 protein: CASSPRSAGVPPEQYF
J gene: TRBJ2-7
D gene: TRBD2
clone size: many
V gene: TRBV7-9

CDR3 DNA: TGTGCCAGCAGCTTAGCCTCAGGGATGGTAAATGAGCAGTTCTTC
CDR3 protein: CASSLASGMVNEQFF
J gene: TRBJ2-1
D gene: NA
clone size: many
V gene: TRBV7-9

CDR3 DNA: TGTGCCAGCAGCTTAGGTAGGACTAGCGATACCTACGAGCAGTACTTC
CDR3 protein: CASSLGRTSDTYEQYF
J gene: TRBJ2-7
D gene: TRBD2
clone size: NA
V gene: TRBV13

CDR3 DNA: TGTGCCAGCAGTTTATCTCCCCCTAGCGGGATCGGGGGCAATGAGCAGTTCTTC
CDR3 protein: CASSLSPPSGIGGNEQFF
J gene: TRBJ2-1
D gene: TRBD2
clone size: many
V gene: TRBV27

CDR3 DNA: TGTGCCAGTAGTCCCGGACAGGGGGCCAAGACCCAGTACTTC
CDR3 protein: CASSPGQGAKTQYF
J gene: TRBJ2-5
D gene: TRBD1
clone size: many
V gene: TRBV19

CDR3 DNA: TGTGCCAGCAGTTGGGACAGGTGGTCCTACGAGCAGTACTTC
CDR3 protein: CASSWDRWSYEQYF
J gene: TRBJ2-7
D gene: TRBD1
clone size: many
V gene: TRBV6-2/TRBV6-3

CDR3 DNA: TGTGCCAGCAGTTACGTTTCGATAAGGCCCTACAATGAGCAGTTCTTC
CDR3 protein: CASSYVSIRPYNEQFF
J gene: TRBJ2-1
D gene: NA
clone size: few
V gene: TRBV6-2/TRBV6-3

CDR3 DNA: TGTGCCAGCTCACCCACCCAAGAGACCCAGTACTTC
CDR3 protein: CASSPTQETQYF
J gene: TRBJ2-5
D gene: NA
clone size: NA
V gene: TRBV18

CDR3 DNA: TGTGCCAGCAGAAGACAGGACAATCAGCCCCAGCATTTT
CDR3 protein: CASRRQDNQPQHF
J gene: TRBJ1-5
D gene: NA
clone size: many
V gene: TRBV6-2/TRBV6-3

CDR3 DNA: TGCGCCAGCAGCTTGTCTCCGACAGGGGGGAATGAAAAACTGTTTTTT
CDR3 protein: CASSLSPTGGNEKLFF
J gene: TRBJ1-4
D gene: TRBD1
clone size: many
V gene: TRBV5-1

CDR3 DNA: TGCAGCGTCAAATCAGAGGGTAGGCAGTACTTC
CDR3 protein: CSVKSEGRQYF
J gene: TRBJ2-7
D gene: NA
clone size: few
V gene: TRBV29-1

CDR3 DNA: TGCAGCGTCTCCCATAATCCCGGGGGGGAGACCCAGTACTTC
CDR3 protein: CSVSHNPGGETQYF
J gene: TRBJ2-5
D gene: TRBD2
clone size: NA
V gene: TRBV29-1

CDR3 DNA: TGCGCCAGCAGCCCGCTGAGCGGGATAAACGCCGGGGAGCTGTTTTTT
CDR3 protein: CASSPLSGINAGELFF
J gene: TRBJ2-2
D gene: TRBD2
clone size: medium-sized
V gene: TRBV5-1

CDR3 DNA: TGTGCCAGCAGCCAAGACCAGGGTGGGACCCAGTACTTC
CDR3 protein: CASSQDQGGTQYF
J gene: TRBJ2-5
D gene: NA
clone size: many
V gene: TRBV14

CDR3 DNA: TGCGCCAGCAGTATCAACGGGCTAGACATTCAGTACTTC
CDR3 protein: CASSINGLDIQYF
J gene: TRBJ2-4
D gene: NA
clone size: many
V gene: TRBV5-1

CDR3 DNA: TGTGCCAGCAGCCCCTTGACAAATCTAGCGGGGACCGGGGAGCTGTTTTTT
CDR3 protein: CASSPLTNLAGTGELFF
J gene: TRBJ2-2
D gene: TRBD2
clone size: many
V gene: TRBV9

CDR3 DNA: TGTGCCAGCAGTTTAACGCGGGGGGGTGCAGATACGCAGTATTTT
CDR3 protein: CASSLTRGGADTQYF
J gene: TRBJ2-3
D gene: TRBD2
clone size: many
V gene: TRBV27

CDR3 DNA: TGCGCCAGCAGCTTCCCGGGCAGGCTTGAAGCTTTCTTT
CDR3 protein: CASSFPGRLEAFF
J gene: TRBJ1-1
D gene: NA
clone size: NA
V gene: TRBV5-1

CDR3 DNA: TGTGCCAGCAGCTTAGCTCAGAGTCCTAGCACAGATACGCAGTATTTT
CDR3 protein: CASSLAQSPSTDTQYF
J gene: TRBJ2-3
D gene: NA
clone size: many
V gene: TRBV7-9

CDR3 DNA: TGTGCCAGCAGTGTTAACTATGAGCAGTTCTTC
CDR3 protein: CASSVNYEQFF
J gene: TRBJ2-1
D gene: NA
clone size: many
V gene: TRBV2

CDR3 DNA: TGCGCCAGCAGCCTAAGTTGGGCGGAGCGGACCTACAATGAGCAGTTCTTC
CDR3 protein: CASSLSWAERTYNEQFF
J gene: TRBJ2-1
D gene: NA
clone size: NA
V gene: TRBV4-1